These T cell receptor beta chains were read from a single sample in a study of control samples from healthy donors and cancer patients. Data came from immunoSEQ multiplex PCR; TCRdb stores just in-frame clones and leaves some out. The sample consists of 45,000 to 60,000 clones, around 90% of them appearing once. The sequenced sample was PBMCs. Receptor source: a man aged 25 to 40 with colorectal cancer. Each CDR3 is given with its conserved first and last residue. The D gene is left open where the match is weak. Only some rows state a clone size, as once, few, many or a class for expanded clones.

D: TRBD2
size: few
V: TRBV19
J: TRBJ2-2
CDR3: CASSIEALAGTNTGELFF
DNA: TGTGCCAGTAGTATAGAGGCCCTAGCGGGAACGAACACCGGGGAGCTGTTTTTT

D: .
size: once
V: TRBV15
J: TRBJ1-6
CDR3: CATSRVGDKYSSYNSPLHF
DNA: TGTGCCACCAGCAGAGTTGGGGATAAGTATAGCTCCTATAATTCACCCCTCCACTTT

D: .
size: .
V: TRBV10-1
J: TRBJ2-1
CDR3: CASSYIGGEQFF
DNA: TGCGCCAGCAGTTATATTGGAGGTGAGCAGTTCTTC

D: .
size: .
V: TRBV2
J: TRBJ1-2
CDR3: CASIPGYTGTYGYTF
DNA: TGTGCCAGCATCCCTGGCTATACAGGGACGTATGGCTACACCTTC

D: .
size: once
V: TRBV20-1
J: TRBJ1-2
CDR3: CSARTFQGYTF
DNA: TGCAGTGCTAGAACATTTCAGGGCTACACCTTC

D: .
size: .
V: TRBV5-4
J: TRBJ1-1
CDR3: CASSLFGGQGNTEAFF
DNA: TGTGCCAGCAGCTTGTTCGGGGGGCAAGGGAACACTGAAGCTTTCTTT

D: .
size: .
V: TRBV7-2
J: TRBJ1-1
CDR3: CASSLAGVSNTEAFF
DNA: TGTGCCAGCAGCTTAGCCGGAGTTTCGAACACTGAAGCTTTCTTT

D: TRBD1
size: .
V: TRBV5-4
J: TRBJ2-3
CDR3: CASSLGQGPEYF
DNA: TGTGCCAGCAGCTTGGGACAGGGTCCGGAGTATTTT

D: .
size: once
V: TRBV9
J: TRBJ1-5
CDR3: CASSVDGDSNQPQHF
DNA: TGTGCCAGCAGCGTAGACGGTGATAGCAATCAGCCCCAGCATTTT

D: TRBD1
size: once
V: TRBV5-4
J: TRBJ2-7
CDR3: CASSQLLGTGDYEQYF
DNA: TGTGCCAGCAGCCAACTCCTTGGGACAGGAGACTACGAGCAGTACTTC

D: .
size: .
V: TRBV7-6
J: TRBJ2-2
CDR3: CASSFGPRGTGELFF
DNA: TGTGCCAGCAGCTTCGGCCCCCGGGGCACCGGGGAGCTGTTTTTT

D: .
size: .
V: TRBV2
J: TRBJ1-2
CDR3: CASSEVGRHGYTF
DNA: TGTGCCAGCAGTGAAGTGGGGCGGCATGGCTACACCTTC

D: .
size: few
V: TRBV4-1
J: TRBJ1-2
CDR3: CASSQGGDGYTF
DNA: TGCGCCAGCAGCCAAGGGGGGGATGGCTACACCTTC

D: .
size: .
V: TRBV7-9
J: TRBJ1-2
CDR3: CASSSSRYLYGYTF
DNA: TGTGCCAGCAGCTCCTCAAGGTACCTCTATGGCTACACCTTC

D: .
size: .
V: TRBV28
J: TRBJ1-3
CDR3: CASSQDPGAPGNTIYF
DNA: TGTGCCAGCAGTCAGGACCCAGGGGCGCCGGGAAACACCATATATTTT

D: .
size: .
V: TRBV5-1
J: TRBJ1-2
CDR3: CASSLKVGSNYGYTF
DNA: TGCGCCAGCAGCTTGAAGGTCGGTAGTAACTATGGCTACACCTTC

D: .
size: .
V: TRBV5-4
J: TRBJ2-2
CDR3: CASSSFIAGTARVGELFF
DNA: TGTGCCAGCAGCTCTTTCATTGCCGGGACGGCCCGAGTCGGGGAGCTGTTTTTT

D: TRBD2
size: .
V: TRBV5-4
J: TRBJ2-4
CDR3: CASSQAGGSPPKNIQYF
DNA: TGTGCCAGCAGCCAGGCCGGGGGGTCCCCGCCCAAAAACATTCAGTACTTC

D: .
size: .
V: TRBV5-1
J: TRBJ1-6
CDR3: CASSLVGAGGTATQSPLHF
DNA: TGCGCCAGCAGCTTGGTGGGGGCGGGGGGCACTGCTACCCAGTCACCCCTCCACTTT

D: TRBD1
size: .
V: TRBV6-4
J: TRBJ2-1
CDR3: CASSQTGARPYNEQFF
DNA: TGTGCCAGCAGTCAGACAGGGGCTCGCCCCTACAATGAGCAGTTCTTC

D: TRBD1
size: once
V: TRBV6-6
J: TRBJ1-2
CDR3: CASTLIQGTGGYTF
DNA: TGTGCCAGCACCCTGATACAGGGGACTGGTGGCTACACCTTC

D: .
size: .
V: TRBV27
J: TRBJ1-1
CDR3: CASSMTGSEAFF
DNA: TGTGCCAGCAGTATGACAGGTTCTGAAGCTTTCTTT

D: .
size: .
V: TRBV5-6
J: TRBJ2-1
CDR3: CASSVTGEEFF
DNA: TGTGCCAGCAGCGTGACGGGGGAGGAGTTCTTC

D: .
size: few
V: TRBV7-9
J: TRBJ1-1
CDR3: CASSLESIEAFF
DNA: TGTGCCAGCAGCTTAGAAAGCATCGAAGCTTTCTTT

D: .
size: few
V: TRBV23-1
J: TRBJ1-2
CDR3: CASSQSGYTF
DNA: TGCGCCAGCAGTCAATCGGGCTACACCTTC

D: .
size: once
V: TRBV11-2
J: TRBJ2-7
CDR3: CASSPYYEQYF
DNA: TGTGCCAGCAGCCCCTACTACGAGCAGTACTTC

D: .
size: .
V: TRBV19
J: TRBJ2-4
CDR3: CASSIGGLAKNIQYF
DNA: TGTGCCAGTAGTATCGGAGGACTAGCCAAAAACATTCAGTACTTC

D: TRBD1
size: .
V: TRBV7-8
J: TRBJ2-1
CDR3: CASSSPGQGYNEQFF
DNA: TGTGCCAGCAGTTCTCCGGGACAGGGCTACAATGAGCAGTTCTTC

D: .
size: .
V: TRBV5-6
J: TRBJ1-2
CDR3: CASNAGSYGYTF
DNA: TGTGCCAGCAACGCGGGGAGCTATGGCTACACCTTC

D: .
size: .
V: TRBV7-2
J: TRBJ2-5
CDR3: CASTRAGRGETQYF
DNA: TGTGCCAGTACTAGGGCAGGCAGGGGCGAGACCCAGTACTTC

D: .
size: once
V: TRBV4-2
J: TRBJ2-7
CDR3: CASSQDRGSGDEQYF
DNA: TGTGCCAGCAGCCAAGATAGAGGCAGTGGCGACGAGCAGTACTTC

D: .
size: once
V: TRBV2
J: TRBJ1-1
CDR3: CASSTGPRGRAEAFF
DNA: TGTGCCAGCAGTACGGGACCCCGAGGGAGGGCTGAAGCTTTCTTT

D: .
size: .
V: TRBV20-1
J: TRBJ2-1
CDR3: CSASGGGGSYNEQFF
DNA: TGCAGTGCTAGTGGGGGCGGGGGCTCCTACAATGAGCAGTTCTTC